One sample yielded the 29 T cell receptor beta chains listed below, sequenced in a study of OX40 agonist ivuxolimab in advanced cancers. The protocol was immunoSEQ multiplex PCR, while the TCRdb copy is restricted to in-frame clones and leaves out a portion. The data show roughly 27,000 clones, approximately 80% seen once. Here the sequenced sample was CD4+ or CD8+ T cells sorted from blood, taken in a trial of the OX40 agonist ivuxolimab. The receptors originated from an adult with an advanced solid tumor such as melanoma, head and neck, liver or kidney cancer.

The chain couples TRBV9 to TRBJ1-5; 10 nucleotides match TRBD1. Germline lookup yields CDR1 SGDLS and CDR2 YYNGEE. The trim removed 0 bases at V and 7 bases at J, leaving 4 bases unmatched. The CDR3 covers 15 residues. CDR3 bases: TGTGCCAGCAGCGTAGACGGACAGGGGGTCCAGCCCCAGCATTTT. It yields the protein CASSVDGQGVQPQHF.

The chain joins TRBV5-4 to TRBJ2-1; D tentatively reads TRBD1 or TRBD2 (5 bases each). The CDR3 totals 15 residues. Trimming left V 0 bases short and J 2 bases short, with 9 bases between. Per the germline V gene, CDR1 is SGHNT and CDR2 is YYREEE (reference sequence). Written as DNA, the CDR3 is TGTGCCAGCAGCTTGGGGGGGTTCGCCTACAATGAGCAGTTCTTC. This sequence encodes CASSLGGFAYNEQFF.

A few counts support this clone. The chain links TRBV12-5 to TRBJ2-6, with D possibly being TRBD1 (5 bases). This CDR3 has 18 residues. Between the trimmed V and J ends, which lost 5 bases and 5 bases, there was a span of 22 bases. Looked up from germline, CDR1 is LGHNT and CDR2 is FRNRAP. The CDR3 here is CASGHLGAGQSRANVLTF. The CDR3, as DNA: TGTGCTAGTGGTCATCTAGGTGCAGGACAAAGTCGGGCCAACGTCCTGACTTTC.

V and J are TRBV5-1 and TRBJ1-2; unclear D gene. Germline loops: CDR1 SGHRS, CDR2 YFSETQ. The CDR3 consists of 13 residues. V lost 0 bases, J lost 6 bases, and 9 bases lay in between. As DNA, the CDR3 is TGCGCCAGCAGCTTGGTGGGGTACGATGGCTACACCTTC. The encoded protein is CASSLVGYDGYTF.

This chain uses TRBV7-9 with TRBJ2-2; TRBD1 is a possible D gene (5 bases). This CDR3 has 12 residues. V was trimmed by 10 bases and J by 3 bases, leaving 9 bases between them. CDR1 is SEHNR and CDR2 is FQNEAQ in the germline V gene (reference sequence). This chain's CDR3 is CATTRDTGELFF. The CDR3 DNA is TGTGCCACGACCAGGGACACCGGGGAGCTGTTTTTT.

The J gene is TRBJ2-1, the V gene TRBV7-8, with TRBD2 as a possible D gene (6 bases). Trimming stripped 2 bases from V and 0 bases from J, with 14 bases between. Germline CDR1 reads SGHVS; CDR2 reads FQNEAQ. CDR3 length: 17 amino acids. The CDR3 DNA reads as TGTGCCAGCAGCTTATTGTCGGGACTTGACTCCTACAATGAGCAGTTCTTC. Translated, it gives CASSLLSGLDSYNEQFF.

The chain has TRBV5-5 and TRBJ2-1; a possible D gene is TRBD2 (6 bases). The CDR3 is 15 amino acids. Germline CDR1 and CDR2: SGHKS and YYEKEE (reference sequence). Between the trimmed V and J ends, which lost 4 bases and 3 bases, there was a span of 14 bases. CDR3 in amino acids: CASSQGSTSYNEQFF. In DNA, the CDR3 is TGTGCCAGCAGCCAAGGCTCGACTAGCTACAATGAGCAGTTCTTC. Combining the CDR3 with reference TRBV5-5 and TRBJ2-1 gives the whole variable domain DAGVTQSPTHLIKTRGQQVTLRCSPISGHKSVSWYQQVLGQGPQFIFQYYEKEERGRGNFPDRFSARQFPNYSSELNVNALLLGDSALYLCASSQGSTSYNEQFFGPGTRLTVL.

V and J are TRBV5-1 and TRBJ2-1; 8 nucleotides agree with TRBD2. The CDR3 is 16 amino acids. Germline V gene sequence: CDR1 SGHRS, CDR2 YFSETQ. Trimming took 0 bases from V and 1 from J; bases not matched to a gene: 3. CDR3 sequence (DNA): TGCGCCAGCAGCTTGGTAGCGGGACGTTCCTACAATGAGCAGTTCTTC. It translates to CASSLVAGRSYNEQFF.

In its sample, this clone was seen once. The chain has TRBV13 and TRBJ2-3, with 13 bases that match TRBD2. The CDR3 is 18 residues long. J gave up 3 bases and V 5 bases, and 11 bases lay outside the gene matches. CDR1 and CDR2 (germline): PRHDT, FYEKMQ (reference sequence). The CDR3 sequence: CASSTGLAGVSTTDTQYF. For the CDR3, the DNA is TGTGCCAGCAGCACAGGACTAGCGGGGGTTTCAACGACAGATACGCAGTATTTT.

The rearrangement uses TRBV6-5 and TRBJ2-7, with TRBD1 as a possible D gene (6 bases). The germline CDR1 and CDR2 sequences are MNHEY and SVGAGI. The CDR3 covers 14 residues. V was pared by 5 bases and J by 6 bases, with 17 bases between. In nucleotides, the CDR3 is TGTGCCAGCAGTCCGTCGGTAGGGGGTCTCGAGCAGTACTTC. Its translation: CASSPSVGGLEQYF.

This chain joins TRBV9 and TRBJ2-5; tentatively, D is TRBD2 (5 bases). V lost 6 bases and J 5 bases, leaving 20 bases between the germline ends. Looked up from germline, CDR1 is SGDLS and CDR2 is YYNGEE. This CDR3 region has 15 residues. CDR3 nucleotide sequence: TGTGCCAGCACAGGAGGCGTCGGAGACGGCGAGACCCAGTACTTC. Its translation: CASTGGVGDGETQYF.

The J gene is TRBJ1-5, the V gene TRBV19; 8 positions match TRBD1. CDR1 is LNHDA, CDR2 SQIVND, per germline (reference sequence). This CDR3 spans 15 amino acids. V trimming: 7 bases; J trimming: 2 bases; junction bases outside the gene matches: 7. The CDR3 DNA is TGTGCCAGTACCGAGGACAGGGCCGGCAATCAGCCCCAGCATTTT. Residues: CASTEDRAGNQPQHF.

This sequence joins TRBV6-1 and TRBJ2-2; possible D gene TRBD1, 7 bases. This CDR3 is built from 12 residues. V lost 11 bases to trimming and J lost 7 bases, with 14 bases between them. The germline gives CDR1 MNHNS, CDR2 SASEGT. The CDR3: CADQGGNGELFF. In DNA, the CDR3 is TGTGCCGATCAGGGGGGAAACGGGGAGCTGTTTTTT.

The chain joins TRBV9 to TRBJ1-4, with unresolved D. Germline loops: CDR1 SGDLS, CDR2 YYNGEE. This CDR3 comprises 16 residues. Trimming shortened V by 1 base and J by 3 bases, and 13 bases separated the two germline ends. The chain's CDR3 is CASSVSFSPSNEKLFF. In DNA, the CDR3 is TGTGCCAGCAGCGTATCCTTCTCTCCCTCTAATGAAAAACTGTTTTTT.

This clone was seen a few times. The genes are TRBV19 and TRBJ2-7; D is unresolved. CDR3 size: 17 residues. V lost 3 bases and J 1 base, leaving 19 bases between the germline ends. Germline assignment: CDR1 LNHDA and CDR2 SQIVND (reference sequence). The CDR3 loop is CASSMLFRRLPSYEQYF. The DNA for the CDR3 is TGTGCCAGTAGTATGCTTTTCCGACGGTTGCCATCCTACGAGCAGTACTTC.

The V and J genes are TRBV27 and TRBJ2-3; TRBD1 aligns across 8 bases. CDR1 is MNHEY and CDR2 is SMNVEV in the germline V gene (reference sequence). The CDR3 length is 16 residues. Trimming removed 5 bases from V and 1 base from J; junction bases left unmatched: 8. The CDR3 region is CASSPWTGIGTDTQYF. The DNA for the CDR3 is TGTGCCAGCAGTCCCTGGACAGGGATAGGCACAGATACGCAGTATTTT.

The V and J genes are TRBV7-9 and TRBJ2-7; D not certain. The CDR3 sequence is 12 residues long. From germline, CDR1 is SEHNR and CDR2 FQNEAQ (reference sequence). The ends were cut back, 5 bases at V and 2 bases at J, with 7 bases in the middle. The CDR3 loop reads CASSPTAYEQYF. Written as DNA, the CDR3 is TGTGCCAGCAGCCCCACCGCCTACGAGCAGTACTTC. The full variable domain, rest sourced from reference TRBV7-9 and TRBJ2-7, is DTGVSQNPRHKITKRGQNVTFRCDPISEHNRLYWYRQTLGQGPEFLTYFQNEAQLEKSRLLSDRFSAERPKGSFSTLEIQRTEQGDSAMYLCASSPTAYEQYFGPGTRLTVT.

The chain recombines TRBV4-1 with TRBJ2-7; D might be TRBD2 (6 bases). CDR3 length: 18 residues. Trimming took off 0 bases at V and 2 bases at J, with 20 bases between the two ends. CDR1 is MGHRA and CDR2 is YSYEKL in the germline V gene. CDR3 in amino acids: CASSQEEIVAGTPYEQYF. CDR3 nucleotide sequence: TGCGCCAGCAGCCAAGAAGAAATCGTGGCGGGGACCCCCTACGAGCAGTACTTC.

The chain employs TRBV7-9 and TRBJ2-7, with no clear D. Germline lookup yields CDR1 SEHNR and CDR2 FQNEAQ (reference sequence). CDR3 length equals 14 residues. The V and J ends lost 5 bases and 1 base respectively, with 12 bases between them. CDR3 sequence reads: CASSPPVGSYEQYF. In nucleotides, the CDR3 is TGTGCCAGCAGCCCCCCGGTGGGGTCCTACGAGCAGTACTTC.

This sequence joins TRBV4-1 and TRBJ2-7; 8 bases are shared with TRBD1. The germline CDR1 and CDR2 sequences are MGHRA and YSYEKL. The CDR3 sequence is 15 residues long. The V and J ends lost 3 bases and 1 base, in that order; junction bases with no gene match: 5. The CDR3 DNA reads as TGCGCCAGCAGCCATTCTAACAGGGGGTCCTACGAGCAGTACTTC. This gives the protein CASSHSNRGSYEQYF.

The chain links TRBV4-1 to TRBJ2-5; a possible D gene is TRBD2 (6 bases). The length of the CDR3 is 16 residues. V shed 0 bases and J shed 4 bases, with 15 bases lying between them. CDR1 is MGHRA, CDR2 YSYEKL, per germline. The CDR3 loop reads CASSQDPLAGGETQYF. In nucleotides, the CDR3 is TGCGCCAGCAGCCAAGATCCCCTAGCCGGGGGAGAGACCCAGTACTTC.

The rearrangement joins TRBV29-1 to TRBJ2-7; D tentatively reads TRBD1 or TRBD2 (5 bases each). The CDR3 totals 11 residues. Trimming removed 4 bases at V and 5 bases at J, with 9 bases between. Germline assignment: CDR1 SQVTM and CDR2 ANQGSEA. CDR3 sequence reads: CSVAGTDEQYF. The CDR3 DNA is TGCAGCGTTGCAGGGACCGACGAGCAGTACTTC.

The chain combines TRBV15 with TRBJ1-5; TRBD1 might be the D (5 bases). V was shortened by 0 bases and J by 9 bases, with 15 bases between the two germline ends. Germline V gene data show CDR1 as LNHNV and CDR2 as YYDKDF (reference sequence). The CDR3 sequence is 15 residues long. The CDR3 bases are TGTGCCACCAGCAGAGATCTGGGGGGATCTGTGCCCCAGCATTTT. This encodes CATSRDLGGSVPQHF.

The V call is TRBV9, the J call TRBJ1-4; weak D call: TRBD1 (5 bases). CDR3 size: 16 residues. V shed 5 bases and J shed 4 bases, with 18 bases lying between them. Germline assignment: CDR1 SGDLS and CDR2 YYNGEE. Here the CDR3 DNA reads TGTGCCAGCAGTGGGGGGTATGACACACTTAATGAAAAACTGTTTTTT. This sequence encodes CASSGGYDTLNEKLFF.

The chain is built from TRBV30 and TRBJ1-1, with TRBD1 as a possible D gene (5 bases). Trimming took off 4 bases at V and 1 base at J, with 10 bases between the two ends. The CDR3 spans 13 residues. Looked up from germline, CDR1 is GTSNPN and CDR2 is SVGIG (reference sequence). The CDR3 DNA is TGTGCCTGGACCTGGGGGGGGAACACTGAAGCTTTCTTT. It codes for CAWTWGGNTEAFF.

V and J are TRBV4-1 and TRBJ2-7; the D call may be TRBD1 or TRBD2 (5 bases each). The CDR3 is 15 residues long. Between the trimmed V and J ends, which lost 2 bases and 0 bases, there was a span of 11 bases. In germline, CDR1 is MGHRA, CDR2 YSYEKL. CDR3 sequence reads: CASSQYPGSSYEQYF. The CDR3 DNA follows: TGCGCCAGCAGCCAATACCCAGGGAGCTCCTACGAGCAGTACTTC.

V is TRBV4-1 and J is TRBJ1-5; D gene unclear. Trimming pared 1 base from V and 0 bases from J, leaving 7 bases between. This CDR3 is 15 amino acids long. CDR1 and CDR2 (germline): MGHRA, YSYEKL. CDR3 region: CASSQGSYSNQPQHF. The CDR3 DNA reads TGCGCCAGCAGCCAAGGGAGTTATAGCAATCAGCCCCAGCATTTT.

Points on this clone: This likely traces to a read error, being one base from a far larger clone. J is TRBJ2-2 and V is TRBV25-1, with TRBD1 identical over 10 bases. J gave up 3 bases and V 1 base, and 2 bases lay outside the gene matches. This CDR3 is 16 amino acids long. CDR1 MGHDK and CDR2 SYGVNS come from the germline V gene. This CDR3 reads CASSEFGTGDTGELFF. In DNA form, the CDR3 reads TGTGCCAGCAGTGAATTTGGGACAGGGGACACCGGGGAGCTGTTTTTT.

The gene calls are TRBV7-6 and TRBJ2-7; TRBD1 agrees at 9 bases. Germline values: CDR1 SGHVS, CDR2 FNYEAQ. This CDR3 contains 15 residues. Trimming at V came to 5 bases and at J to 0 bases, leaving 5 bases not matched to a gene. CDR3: CASSPLGQGSYEQYF. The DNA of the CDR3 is TGTGCCAGCAGCCCATTGGGACAGGGCTCCTACGAGCAGTACTTC.